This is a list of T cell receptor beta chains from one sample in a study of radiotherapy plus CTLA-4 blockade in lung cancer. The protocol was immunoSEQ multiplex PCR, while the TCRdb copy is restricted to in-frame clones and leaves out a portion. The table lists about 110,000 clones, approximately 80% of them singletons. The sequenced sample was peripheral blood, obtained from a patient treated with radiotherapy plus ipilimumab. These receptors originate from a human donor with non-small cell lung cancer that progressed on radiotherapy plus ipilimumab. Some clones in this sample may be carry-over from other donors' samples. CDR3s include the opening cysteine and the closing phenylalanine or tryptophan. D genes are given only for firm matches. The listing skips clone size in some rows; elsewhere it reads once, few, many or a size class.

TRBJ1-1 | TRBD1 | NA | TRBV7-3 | CATSGQPNTEAFF | TGTGCCACCTCGGGACAGCCGAACACTGAAGCTTTCTTT
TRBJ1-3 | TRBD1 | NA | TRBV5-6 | CASSSTRQGGNTIYF | TGTGCCAGCAGCTCCACCCGACAGGGTGGAAACACCATATATTTT
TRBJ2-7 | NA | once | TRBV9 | CASSVDGGIVYEQYF | TGTGCCAGCAGCGTAGACGGGGGAATTGTCTACGAGCAGTACTTC
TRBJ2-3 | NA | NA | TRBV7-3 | CASSPYQPSTDTQYF | TGTGCCAGCAGCCCGTACCAACCGAGCACGGATACGCAGTATTTT
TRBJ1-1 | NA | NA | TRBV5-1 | CASSLASNTEAFF | TGCGCCAGCAGCTTGGCCTCGAACACTGAAGCTTTCTTT
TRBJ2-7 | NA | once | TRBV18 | CASSPRQVYSYEQYF | TGTGCCAGCTCACCACGGCAGGTCTACTCCTACGAGCAGTACTTC
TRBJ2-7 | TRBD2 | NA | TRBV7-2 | CASSLALLAGSEQYF | TGTGCCAGCAGCTTAGCGTTACTAGCGGGGAGTGAGCAGTACTTC
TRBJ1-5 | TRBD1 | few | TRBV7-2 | CASSSQGTGNQPQHF | TGTGCCAGCAGCTCCCAAGGGACAGGGAATCAGCCCCAGCATTTT
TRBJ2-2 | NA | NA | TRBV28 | CASSLVTGELFF | TGTGCCAGCAGTTTAGTCACCGGGGAGCTGTTTTTT
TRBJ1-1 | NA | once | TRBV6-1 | CASSEQKNTEAFF | TGTGCCAGCAGTGAACAGAAGAACACTGAAGCTTTCTTT
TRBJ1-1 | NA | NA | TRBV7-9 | CASSLTIVTNTEAFF | TGTGCCAGCAGCTTAACGATTGTAACTAACACTGAAGCTTTCTTT
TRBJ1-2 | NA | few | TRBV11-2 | CASSSIWRGSYGYTF | TGTGCCAGCAGCTCCATTTGGAGGGGAAGCTATGGCTACACCTTC
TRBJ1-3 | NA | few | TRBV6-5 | CASSSSSGRGSNTIYF | TGTGCCAGCAGTTCTTCCTCGGGGAGGGGCTCAAACACCATATATTTT
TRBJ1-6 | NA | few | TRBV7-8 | CASSLVSLLAPNSPLHF | TGTGCCAGCAGCTTAGTCTCCCTCCTGGCCCCGAATTCACCCCTCCACTTT
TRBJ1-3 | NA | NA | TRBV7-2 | CASSVGGAENTIYF | TGTGCCAGCAGCGTCGGGGGGGCGGAAAACACCATATATTTT
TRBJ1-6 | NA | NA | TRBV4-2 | CASSQDPDPNSPLHF | TGTGCCAGCAGCCAAGATCCGGACCCTAATTCACCCCTCCACTTT
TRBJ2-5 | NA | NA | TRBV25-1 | CASSDQTFFQETQYF | TGTGCCAGCAGTGACCAGACCTTCTTCCAAGAGACCCAGTACTTC
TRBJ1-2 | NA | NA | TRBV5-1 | CASHHGGVGRPNYGYTF | TGCGCCAGCCACCACGGGGGCGTCGGACGACCTAACTATGGCTACACCTTC
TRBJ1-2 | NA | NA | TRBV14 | CASSRAYYGYTF | TGTGCCAGCAGCCGCGCCTACTATGGCTACACCTTC
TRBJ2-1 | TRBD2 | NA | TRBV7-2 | CASTQAGEGYNEQFF | TGTGCCAGCACCCAGGCGGGGGAGGGATACAATGAGCAGTTCTTC
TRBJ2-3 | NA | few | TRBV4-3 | CASSQDFSGGIADTQYF | TGCGCCAGCAGCCAAGATTTTTCAGGGGGGATTGCAGATACGCAGTATTTT
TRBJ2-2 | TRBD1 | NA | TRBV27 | CASSFPDRVSTGELFF | TGTGCCAGCAGTTTCCCCGACAGGGTGAGCACCGGGGAGCTGTTTTTT
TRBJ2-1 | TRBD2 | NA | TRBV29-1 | CSASRGGAVEQFF | TGCAGCGCTTCCCGCGGGGGGGCCGTTGAGCAGTTCTTC
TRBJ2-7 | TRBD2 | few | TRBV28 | CASSSGGAFYEQYF | TGTGCCAGCAGTTCGGGGGGGGCTTTCTACGAGCAGTACTTC
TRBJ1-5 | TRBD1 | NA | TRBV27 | CASSLRPPGQGLPRVQPQHF | TGTGCCAGCAGTTTAAGGCCCCCGGGACAGGGCCTACCAAGAGTTCAGCCCCAGCATTTT
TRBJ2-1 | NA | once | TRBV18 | CASSPGGREYNEQFF | TGTGCCAGCTCACCGGGGGGCAGGGAATACAATGAGCAGTTCTTC
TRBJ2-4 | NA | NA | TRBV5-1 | CASSWEAKNIQYF | TGCGCCAGCAGCTGGGAAGCCAAAAACATTCAGTACTTC
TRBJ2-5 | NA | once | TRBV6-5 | CASSATGIGDETQYF | TGTGCCAGCAGTGCGACGGGTATAGGGGATGAGACCCAGTACTTC
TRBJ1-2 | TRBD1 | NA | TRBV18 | CASSLRTGRQGYGYTF | TGTGCCAGCTCACTTAGGACAGGGCGGCAGGGCTATGGCTACACCTTC
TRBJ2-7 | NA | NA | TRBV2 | CATLTGGTYEQYF | TGTGCCACTCTAACCGGGGGAACCTACGAGCAGTACTTC
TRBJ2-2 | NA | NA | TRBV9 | CASSPMVVAPGELFF | TGTGCCAGCAGCCCCATGGTAGTGGCTCCCGGGGAGCTGTTTTTT
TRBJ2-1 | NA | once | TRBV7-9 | CASSLTWGLHSGEQFF | TGTGCCAGCAGCTTAACGTGGGGCCTACATTCCGGTGAGCAGTTCTTC
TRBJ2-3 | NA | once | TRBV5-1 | CASSFDGSDTQYF | TGCGCCAGCAGCTTCGACGGATCGGATACGCAGTATTTT
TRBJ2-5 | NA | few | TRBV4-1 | CASSQGQVKSETQYF | TGCGCCAGCAGCCAAGGGCAGGTGAAATCAGAGACCCAGTACTTC
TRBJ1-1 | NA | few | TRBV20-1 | CSALTTEAFF | TGCAGTGCCCTGACCACTGAAGCTTTCTTT
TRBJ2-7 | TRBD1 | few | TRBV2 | CASRTGSRYEQYF | TGTGCCAGCCGGACAGGGAGTAGGTACGAGCAGTACTTC
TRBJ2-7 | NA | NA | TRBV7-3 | CASSLGERGSYEQYF | TGTGCCAGCAGCTTAGGTGAGAGGGGATCCTACGAGCAGTACTTC
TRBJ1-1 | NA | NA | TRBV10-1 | CASSESRRSLRPGENTEAFF | TGCGCCAGCAGTGAGTCGAGACGGAGTTTAAGACCAGGGGAGAACACTGAAGCTTTCTTT
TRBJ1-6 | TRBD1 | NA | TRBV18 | CASSPSEGAGQNSPLHF | TGTGCCAGCTCACCATCCGAGGGGGCTGGGCAAAATTCACCCCTCCACTTT
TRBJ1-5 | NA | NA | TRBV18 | CASSPPSNQPQHF | TGTGCCAGCTCACCACCCAGCAATCAGCCCCAGCATTTT
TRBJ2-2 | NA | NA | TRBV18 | CASSADNGGELFF | TGTGCCAGCTCAGCTGACAACGGCGGGGAGCTGTTTTTT
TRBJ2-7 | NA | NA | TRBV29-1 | CSVGRQPYEQYF | TGCAGCGTCGGACGGCAGCCGTACGAGCAGTACTTC
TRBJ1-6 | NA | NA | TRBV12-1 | CASSLFHSSSPLHF | TGTGCCAGCAGCCTTTTCCATTCAAGTTCACCCCTCCACTTT
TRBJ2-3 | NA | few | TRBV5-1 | CASSSPTYSTDTQYF | TGCGCCAGCAGCTCTCCGACCTATAGCACAGATACGCAGTATTTT
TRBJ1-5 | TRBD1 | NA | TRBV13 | CASSLRQGEQPQHF | TGTGCCAGCAGCCTAAGACAGGGTGAACAGCCCCAGCATTTT
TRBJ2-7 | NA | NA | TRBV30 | CAWIAKGSYEQYF | TGTGCCTGGATTGCTAAAGGCTCCTACGAGCAGTACTTC
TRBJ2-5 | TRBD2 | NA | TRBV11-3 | CASSRTSGGFGETQYF | TGTGCCAGCAGCAGGACTAGCGGGGGATTTGGAGAGACCCAGTACTTC
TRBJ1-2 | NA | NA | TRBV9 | CASNRDTKANYGYTF | TGTGCCAGTAACCGGGACACTAAAGCTAACTATGGCTACACCTTC
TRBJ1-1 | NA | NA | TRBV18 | CASSPLQDTEAFF | TGTGCCAGCTCACCGTTACAGGATACTGAAGCTTTCTTT
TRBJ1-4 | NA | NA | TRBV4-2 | CASSQAGPYEKLFF | TGTGCCAGCAGCCAAGCCGGACCCTATGAAAAACTGTTTTTT
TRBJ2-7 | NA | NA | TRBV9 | CASSAAAGTPYEQYF | TGTGCCAGCAGCGCCGCAGCCGGGACTCCCTACGAGCAGTACTTC
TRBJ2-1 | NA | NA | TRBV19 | CASSMGYEQFF | TGTGCCAGTAGTATGGGTTATGAGCAGTTCTTC
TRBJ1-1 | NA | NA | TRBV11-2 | CASSLVDGLEAFF | TGTGCCAGCAGCTTAGTTGACGGCCTTGAAGCTTTCTTT
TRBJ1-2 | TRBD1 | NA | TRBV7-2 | CASSPDRDYGYTF | TGTGCCAGCAGCCCTGACAGGGACTATGGCTACACCTTC